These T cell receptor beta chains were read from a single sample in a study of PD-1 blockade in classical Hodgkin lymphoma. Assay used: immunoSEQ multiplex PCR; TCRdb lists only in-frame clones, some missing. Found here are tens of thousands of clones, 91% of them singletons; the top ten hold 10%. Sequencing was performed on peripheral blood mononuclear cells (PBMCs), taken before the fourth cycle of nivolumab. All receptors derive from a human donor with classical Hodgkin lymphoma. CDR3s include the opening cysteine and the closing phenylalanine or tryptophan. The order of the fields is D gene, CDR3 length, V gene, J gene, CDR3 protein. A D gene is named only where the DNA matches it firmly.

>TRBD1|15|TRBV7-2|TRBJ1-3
CASSLVPDRAHTIYF
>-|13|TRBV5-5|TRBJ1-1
CASSGRVNTEAFF
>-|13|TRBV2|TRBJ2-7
CASSTGVTYEQYF
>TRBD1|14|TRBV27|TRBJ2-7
CASSFGLGTGEQYF
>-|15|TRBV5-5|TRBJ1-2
CASSLAADMNYGYTF
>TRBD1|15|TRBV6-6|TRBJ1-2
CASFPGQGPSGGYTF
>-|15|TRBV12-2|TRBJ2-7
CASRLARWRGGEQYF
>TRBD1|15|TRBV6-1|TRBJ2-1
CASSETGVYYNEQFF
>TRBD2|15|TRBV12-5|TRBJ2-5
CASGPPSGGAETQYF
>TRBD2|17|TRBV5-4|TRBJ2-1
CASSRWGSGGSYNEQFF
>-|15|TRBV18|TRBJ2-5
CASLWTGGDGETQYF
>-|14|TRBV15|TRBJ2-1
CATIKGLRDNEQFF
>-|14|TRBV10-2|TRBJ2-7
CASSESTPTYEQYF
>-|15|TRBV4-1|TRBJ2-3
CASSLVGASTDTQYF
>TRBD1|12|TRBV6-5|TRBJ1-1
CASSYGDSEAFF
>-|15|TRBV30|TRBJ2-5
CAWGGRLYGNGTQYF
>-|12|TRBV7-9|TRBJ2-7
CASSSRGYEQYF
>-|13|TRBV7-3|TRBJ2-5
CASSLTQRTPTYF
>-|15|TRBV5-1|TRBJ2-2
CASSLGAANTGELFF
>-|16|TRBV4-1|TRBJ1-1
CASSQEISRANREAFF
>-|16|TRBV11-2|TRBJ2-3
CASSRDRGFSTDTQYF
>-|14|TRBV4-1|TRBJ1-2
CASSPPRGLYGYTF
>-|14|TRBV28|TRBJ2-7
CASSSPLETYEQYF
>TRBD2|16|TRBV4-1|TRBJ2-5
CASSQVRGGEEETQYF
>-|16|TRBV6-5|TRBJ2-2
CASSYEGRVVTGELFF
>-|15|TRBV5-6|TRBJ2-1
CASSPMGGSHNEQFF
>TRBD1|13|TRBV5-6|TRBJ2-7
CASSLDRGYEQYF
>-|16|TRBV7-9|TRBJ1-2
CASSPSHLALEDGYTF
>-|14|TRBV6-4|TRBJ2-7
CASRGRWSPYEQYF
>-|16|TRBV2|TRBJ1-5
CASSVSVWGGGGPQHF
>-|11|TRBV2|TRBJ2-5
CASRQGETQYF
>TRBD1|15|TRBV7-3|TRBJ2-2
CASSARQGGTGELFF
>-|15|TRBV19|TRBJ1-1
CASSIHGTTNAEAFF
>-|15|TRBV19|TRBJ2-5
CATAQGGGQLETQYF
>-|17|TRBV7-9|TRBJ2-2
CASSARDLAVKTGELFF
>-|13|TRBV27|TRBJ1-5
CASAWGAREPQHF
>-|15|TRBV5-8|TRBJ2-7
CASSVGTHSSYEQYF
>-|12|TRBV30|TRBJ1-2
CAWSEYGGAYTF
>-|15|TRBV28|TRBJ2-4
CASTPQGRGKNIQYF
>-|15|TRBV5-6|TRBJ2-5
CASSLFVINGETQYF
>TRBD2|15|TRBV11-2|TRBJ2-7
CASSLGPSGDHEQYF
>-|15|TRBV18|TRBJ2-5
CASSPDGGSQETQYF
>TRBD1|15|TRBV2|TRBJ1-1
CASGENWTPEGAAFF
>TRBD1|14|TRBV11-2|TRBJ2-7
CASSLGDSSYEQYF
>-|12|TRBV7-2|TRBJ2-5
CASSLGRETQYF
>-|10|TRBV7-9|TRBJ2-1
CASSLGAQFF